Each of the 13 T cell receptor beta chains below was sequenced from the same sample in a study of Ad26.COV2.S vaccination and SARS-CoV-2 variants. The protocol was immunoSEQ multiplex PCR, while the TCRdb copy is restricted to in-frame clones and leaves out a portion. The table shows tens of thousands of clones, with roughly 84% occurring only once. Sequences were derived from peripheral blood, sampled after recovery from COVID-19. Receptor source: a human donor who had recovered from COVID-19.

V gene TRBV5-6 combines with J gene TRBJ2-7; 9 positions match TRBD1. Losses at the gene ends were 3 bases for V and 6 bases for J; bases not matched to a gene: 16. In germline, CDR1 is SGHDT, CDR2 YYEEEE. The CDR3 runs to 17 residues. The CDR3, as DNA: TGTGCCAGCAGCTACCGCGACCGGGGGACAGGGTCATCCGAGCAGTACTTC. Residues: CASSYRDRGTGSSEQYF.

The chain recombines TRBV19 with TRBJ1-1; no reliable D call. This CDR3 comprises 13 residues. The V end lost 1 base, the J end lost 8 bases, and 11 bases lay between the germline ends. Germline CDR1 is LNHDA and CDR2 is SQIVND (reference sequence). The CDR3 sequence: CASSIGFVPEAFF. The CDR3 nucleotides read TGTGCCAGTAGTATAGGCTTTGTTCCCGAAGCTTTCTTT.

V gene TRBV5-1 combines with J gene TRBJ2-3; D not resolved. V lost 1 base and J 4 bases, leaving 13 bases between the germline ends. CDR1 SGHRS and CDR2 YFSETQ come from the germline V gene. CDR3 size: 15 residues. This CDR3 reads CASSLSAGGPDTQYF. The CDR3 DNA reads as TGCGCCAGCAGCTTGTCCGCAGGTGGTCCAGATACGCAGTATTTT.

The chain is built from TRBV7-9 and TRBJ2-7; no clear D gene. This CDR3 region has 13 residues. The V end lost 5 bases, the J end lost 5 bases, and 13 bases lay between the germline ends. Per germline, CDR1 SEHNR and CDR2 FQNEAQ (reference sequence). In DNA form, the CDR3 reads TGTGCCAGCAGCCCCCAATGGGCGAACGAGCAGTACTTC. It translates to CASSPQWANEQYF.

The chain is built from TRBV9 and TRBJ1-6; the D is unclear. Germline lookup yields CDR1 SGDLS and CDR2 YYNGEE. Trimming left V 0 bases short and J 8 bases short, with 9 bases between. CDR3 length equals 14 residues. CDR3: CASSVVDRDSPLHF. The CDR3 DNA reads TGTGCCAGCAGCGTAGTTGATAGGGATTCACCCCTCCACTTT.

This chain uses TRBV9 with TRBJ1-2, with D possibly matching TRBD1 (5 bases). V was shortened by 4 bases and J by 3 bases, with 16 bases between the two germline ends. The CDR3 length is 15 residues. Germline V CDR1 and CDR2: SGDLS, YYNGEE. The CDR3 nucleotides read TGTGCCAGCAGCCCCGGGACCGATTACTACTATGGCTACACCTTC. It yields the protein CASSPGTDYYYGYTF.

V gene TRBV18 combines with J gene TRBJ1-1; D not resolved. The CDR3 consists of 13 residues. CDR1 and CDR2 from the germline V gene are KGHSH and LQKENI. Trimming stripped 1 base from V and 3 bases from J, with 6 bases between. The CDR3 here is CASSPQGYTEAFF. DNA of the CDR3: TGTGCCAGCTCACCACAGGGATACACTGAAGCTTTCTTT.

This clone came up a few times. The chain recombines TRBV6-1 with TRBJ2-7; D remains unclear. The CDR3 sequence is 14 residues long. Between the trimmed V and J ends, which lost 0 bases and 3 bases, there was a span of 9 bases. Germline CDR1 is MNHNS and CDR2 is SASEGT. The CDR3: CASSEAVDGYEQYF. In DNA, the CDR3 is TGTGCCAGCAGTGAAGCGGTAGATGGCTACGAGCAGTACTTC.

J is TRBJ1-4 and V is TRBV29-1; D remains unclear. Trimming removed 4 bases from V and 1 base from J, with 13 bases in between. Germline-derived CDR1 and CDR2 are SQVTM and ANQGSEA. This CDR3 has 15 residues. CDR3 protein: CSVVVGRRTNEKLFF. The CDR3 bases are TGCAGCGTTGTTGTAGGAAGGAGAACTAATGAAAAACTGTTTTTT.

The V call is TRBV11-3, the J call TRBJ2-7, with D maybe TRBD2 (6 bases). The CDR3 runs 13 residues. In germline, CDR1 is SGHNT, CDR2 YENEEA. Between the trimmed V and J ends, which lost 8 bases and 0 bases, there was a span of 11 bases. The DNA of the CDR3 is TGTGCCAGCGGAGCCGGGGGCTCCTACGAGCAGTACTTC. It codes for CASGAGGSYEQYF.

For this clone: Different DNA sequences within this sample yield the same CDR3. The chain combines TRBV7-9 with TRBJ2-1, with D uncertain. CDR1 and CDR2 (germline): SEHNR, FQNEAQ (reference sequence). There are 13 residues in the CDR3. The V end was cut by 1 base, the J end by 4 bases, with 5 bases between. CDR3 loop: CASSLDSYNEQFF. The CDR3, as DNA: TGTGCCAGCAGCTTAGATTCGTACAATGAGCAGTTCTTC.

This clone was observed a handful of times. The V gene is TRBV7-9, the J gene TRBJ1-4, with a weak D call TRBD1 (5 bases). This CDR3 has 12 amino acids. Trimming pared 2 bases from V and 14 bases from J, leaving 12 bases between. Germline CDR1 is SEHNR and CDR2 is FQNEAQ (reference sequence). As DNA, the CDR3 is TGTGCCAGCAGCTTATTTGCGGACATTCTGTTTTTT. It specifies CASSLFADILFF. Complete variable domain (other parts from reference TRBV7-9 and TRBJ1-4): DTGVSQNPRHKITKRGQNVTFRCDPISEHNRLYWYRQTLGQGPEFLTYFQNEAQLEKSRLLSDRFSAERPKGSFSTLEIQRTEQGDSAMYLCASSLFADILFFGSGTQLSVL.

This CDR3 is CASSQASGTGFYEQYF. The CDR3 DNA reads as TGCGCCAGCAGCCAAGCATCCGGGACAGGCTTCTACGAGCAGTACTTC. V gene TRBV4-3 combines with J gene TRBJ2-7; 8 bases align to TRBD1. The length of the CDR3 is 16 residues. The V gene's germline CDR1 is LGHNA and CDR2 YSLEER. The V segment lost 1 base and the J segment 3 bases; nucleotides outside the gene matches: 8.